This T cell receptor beta chain was sequenced for a study of pediatric ulcerative colitis. CDR1 and CDR2 (germline): MNHEY, SVGAGI. The CDR3 sequence is 15 residues long. With 5 bases removed from V and 2 bases from J, the gap between germline ends came to 16 bases. Comments on this clone: Its specificity is not known.

Assay used: immunoSEQ multiplex PCR; TCRdb lists only in-frame clones, some missing. This sample carries some 11,000 clones, 65% to 90% of them seen once, and the ten largest clones take approximately 4%. One to two pinch biopsies were taken from the rectum during colonoscopy. Control subjects, colonoscoped for suspected IBD, had macroscopically and histologically normal endoscopy. Regarding the study as a whole: In rectum, acute severe colitis had expanded clones and less diversity.

This sequence joins TRBV6-5 and TRBJ2-7; D may be TRBD2 (6 bases). The clonotype originates from a girl between 10 and 17 years old who was a control in a study of pediatric ulcerative colitis. Material: gut tissue. The CDR3 protein is CASSRQTGGPYEQYF. The CDR3 DNA is TGTGCCAGCAGTCGGCAGACCGGGGGACCCTACGAGCAGTACTTC.